Shown below are 25 T cell receptor beta chains from a single sample sequenced in a study of Ad26.COV2.S vaccination and SARS-CoV-2 variants. The assay was immunoSEQ multiplex PCR, and TCRdb's table has in-frame clones only and misses some. The sample comprises around 300,000 clones, 90% of which are singletons, and 4.5% to 5.5% rests with the top ten. The treatment here: 15 to 20 received Ad26.COV2.S at low or high dose, single or two shots; several received placebo; per-sample allocation not given. Following the first vaccine or placebo injection, samples were taken on day 63. Sequenced here: peripheral blood, sampled in a trial of Ad26.COV2.S vaccine versus placebo. The receptors derive from a person between 18 and 65 years old who received the Ad26.COV2.S COVID-19 vaccine or a placebo.

The rearrangement uses TRBV19 and TRBJ1-2; D perhaps matches TRBD1 (5 bases). The CDR3 runs 13 residues. Germline V gene lookup returns CDR1 LNHDA and CDR2 SQIVND (reference sequence). Deletions cut 7 bases from V and 2 bases from J, with 11 bases between. In nucleotides, the CDR3 is TGTGCCAGTAACTCGGACACAAACTATGGCTACACCTTC. The encoded protein is CASNSDTNYGYTF.

The V and J genes are TRBV6-4 and TRBJ2-5, with D perhaps TRBD2 (5 bases). Trimming pared 3 bases from V and 5 bases from J, leaving 13 bases between. Germline V gene sequence: CDR1 MRHNA, CDR2 SNTAGT. The CDR3 has 14 amino acids. The CDR3 DNA reads as TGTGCCAGCAGTGAATGGAGCGGAGCGGAGACCCAGTACTTC. Its translation is CASSEWSGAETQYF.

As to this clone: At the DNA level, this CDR3 is encoded by other sequences in the same sample as well. This chain joins TRBV5-1 and TRBJ2-2; unclear D gene. Germline CDR1 and CDR2: SGHRS and YFSETQ. The length of the CDR3 is 14 residues. V was clipped by 1 base and J by 4 bases, with 8 bases between them. The CDR3 protein is CASSLTPATGELFF. The CDR3 nucleotides read TGCGCCAGCAGCTTGACGCCTGCCACCGGGGAGCTGTTTTTT. Using reference TRBV5-1 and TRBJ2-2 for the parts outside the CDR3, the full variable domain is KAGVTQTPRYLIKTRGQQVTLSCSPISGHRSVSWYQQTPGQGLQFLFEYFSETQRNKGNFPGRFSGRQFSNSRSEMNVSTLELGDSALYLCASSLTPATGELFFGEGSRLTVL.

This clone was picked up one time. The chain employs TRBV3-1 (or the pseudogene TRBV3-2) and TRBJ2-5; D call uncertain. This CDR3 comprises 12 residues. From germline, CDR1 is LGHDT and CDR2 YNNKEL (reference sequence). V gave up 7 bases and J gave up 4 bases, with 10 bases separating them. The CDR3 region has the DNA TGTGCCAGCACCGATCCAGGAGAGACCCAGTACTTC. Translated: CASTDPGETQYF.

This clone occurred once. This chain joins TRBV6-5 and TRBJ1-5; 7 bases are a match to TRBD1. Germline V CDR1 and CDR2: MNHEY, SVGAGI. The trim removed 6 bases at V and 7 bases at J, leaving 9 bases unmatched. This CDR3 comprises 14 residues. This CDR3 reads CASRGTGEVQPQHF. In DNA form, the CDR3 reads TGTGCCAGCAGGGGTACAGGGGAGGTGCAGCCCCAGCATTTT.

This clone is a singleton in its sample. V usage is TRBV4-1 and J usage is TRBJ1-2, with D maybe TRBD1 (6 bases). The CDR3 length is 17 residues. V lost 0 bases and J lost 7, with 21 bases in between. The germline CDR1 and CDR2 sequences are MGHRA and YSYEKL. The CDR3 protein is CASSQDGQISQGAGYTF. DNA of the CDR3: TGCGCCAGCAGCCAAGATGGACAGATTTCGCAGGGAGCTGGCTACACCTTC.

V gene TRBV6-5 combines with J gene TRBJ1-1; D possibly corresponds to TRBD1 (6 bases). V dropped 10 bases and J dropped 3 bases, with 15 bases sitting between them. Germline CDR1 reads MNHEY; CDR2 reads SVGAGI. The CDR3 is 13 amino acids. This chain's CDR3 is CAISQGYYTEAFF. CDR3 coding DNA: TGTGCCATTTCCCAGGGGTATTACACTGAAGCTTTCTTT.

The chain uses TRBV18 and TRBJ1-1; maybe TRBD1 (6 bases). V dropped 2 bases and J dropped 6 bases, with 10 bases sitting between them. Germline CDR1 and CDR2: KGHSH and LQKENI. The CDR3 consists of 13 residues. CDR3 in DNA: TGTGCCAGCTCACCAAGGACAGCCTCTGAAGCTTTCTTT. Translated, it gives CASSPRTASEAFF.

The genes are TRBV11-3 and TRBJ2-6; D is undetermined. Trimming removed 7 bases at V and 0 bases at J, with 4 bases between. CDR1 is SGHNT and CDR2 is YENEEA in the germline V gene. This CDR3 region has 13 residues. The CDR3 coding sequence is TGTGCCAGCAAGCTCTCTGGGGCCAACGTCCTGACTTTC. It yields the protein CASKLSGANVLTF.

This chain links TRBV4-1 with TRBJ2-3, with D possibly being TRBD2 (6 bases). Germline V CDR1 and CDR2: MGHRA, YSYEKL. Trimming shortened V by 4 bases and J by 7 bases, and 24 bases separated the two germline ends. The CDR3 is 17 amino acids. CDR3 sequence reads: CASSPLSLAEGGYTQYF. In DNA form, the CDR3 reads TGCGCCAGCAGCCCCCTTAGTTTGGCGGAGGGCGGGTATACGCAGTATTTT.

The V and J genes are TRBV18 and TRBJ2-3; 8 bases fit TRBD2. The CDR3 length is 14 residues. Germline CDR1 KGHSH, CDR2 LQKENI. V was pared by 3 bases and J by 2 bases, with 1 base of the junction left unmatched. The DNA for the CDR3 is TGTGCCAGCTCACCGCGGGGGGACACAGATACGCAGTATTTT. The encoded protein is CASSPRGDTDTQYF.

This chain connects TRBV27 to TRBJ2-3; a weak D match, TRBD1 (6 bases). Trimming removed 6 bases at V and 0 bases at J, with 13 bases between. The CDR3 spans 15 residues. CDR1 MNHEY and CDR2 SMNVEV come from the germline V gene (reference sequence). The CDR3 loop is CASSPGTTSTDTQYF. DNA of the CDR3: TGTGCCAGCAGCCCAGGGACAACTAGCACAGATACGCAGTATTTT.

The J gene is TRBJ1-4, the V gene TRBV4-1; tentatively, D is TRBD1 (5 bases). The V gene's germline CDR1 is MGHRA and CDR2 YSYEKL. The CDR3 sequence is 16 residues long. V was clipped by 4 bases and J by 4 bases, with 16 bases between them. Here the CDR3 DNA reads TGCGCCAGCAGCCTCGCGTCCCAGGGATATAATGAAAAACTGTTTTTT. Amino acid sequence: CASSLASQGYNEKLFF.

J is TRBJ1-1 and V is TRBV24-1; D not certain. The length of the CDR3 is 16 residues. The germline V gene has CDR1 KGHDR and CDR2 SFDVKD. V was cut by 1 base and J by 0 bases, with 11 bases left in between. CDR3 region: CATSDFKGRLNTEAFF. CDR3 DNA: TGTGCCACCAGTGATTTTAAGGGCCGGTTGAACACTGAAGCTTTCTTT.

This sequence joins TRBV7-9 and TRBJ2-3; a possible D gene is TRBD2 (6 bases). This CDR3 has 16 amino acids. V lost 5 bases, J lost 0 bases, and 15 bases lay in between. CDR1 and CDR2 (germline): SEHNR, FQNEAQ (reference sequence). The CDR3 loop reads CASSRLGERSTDTQYF. The CDR3 nucleotides are TGTGCCAGCAGCCGACTAGGGGAGCGAAGCACAGATACGCAGTATTTT.

Here the CDR3 reads CASSRRGRTNEKLFF. CDR3 sequence (DNA): TGTGCCAGTAGTCGCAGGGGGCGAACTAATGAAAAACTGTTTTTT. The J gene is TRBJ1-4, the V gene TRBV19; TRBD1 matches 8 bases. The CDR3 extends over 15 amino acids. Germline V lookup: CDR1 LNHDA, CDR2 SQIVND (reference sequence). V gave up 5 bases and J gave up 1 base; unmatched junction bases: 3.

Comments on this clone: The same CDR3 also results from other DNA sequences found in this sample. This chain connects TRBV7-2 to TRBJ1-1; D gene unclear. Trimming shortened V by 3 bases and J by 0 bases, and 5 bases separated the two germline ends. This CDR3 has 13 residues. Germline CDR1 is SGHTA and CDR2 is FQGNSA. As DNA, the CDR3 is TGTGCCAGCAGCTTGACGGTGAACACTGAAGCTTTCTTT. This translates into CASSLTVNTEAFF.

The chain has TRBV4-3 and TRBJ1-1; 11 bases agree with TRBD1. Germline V gene sequence: CDR1 LGHNA, CDR2 YSLEER. Trimming cost V 4 bases and J 7 bases; bases outside gene matches: 5. The CDR3 has 14 amino acids. The CDR3 DNA reads as TGCGCCAGCAGCCCTTCAGGGACAGGGGGTGAAGCTTTCTTT. It encodes CASSPSGTGGEAFF.

This clone was seen only once. The chain is built from TRBV7-9 and TRBJ1-1; D is perhaps TRBD1 (6 bases). The CDR3 length is 17 residues. Germline lookup yields CDR1 SEHNR and CDR2 FQNEAQ (reference sequence). Trimming stripped 0 bases from V and 0 bases from J, with 14 bases between. The CDR3, as DNA: TGTGCCAGCAGCTTAGCTTCTGGGGGGCCTATGAACACTGAAGCTTTCTTT. This codes for CASSLASGGPMNTEAFF. The full variable domain, its missing parts supplied by reference TRBV7-9 and TRBJ1-1, is DTGVSQNPRHKITKRGQNVTFRCDPISEHNRLYWYRQTLGQGPEFLTYFQNEAQLEKSRLLSDRFSAERPKGSFSTLEIQRTEQGDSAMYLCASSLASGGPMNTEAFFGQGTRLTVV.

The chain employs TRBV15 and TRBJ1-2; perhaps TRBD1 as D (5 bases). V was clipped by 1 base and J by 6 bases, with 9 bases between them. The germline V gene has CDR1 LNHNV and CDR2 YYDKDF (reference sequence). This CDR3 spans 13 amino acids. The CDR3, as DNA: TGTGCCACCAGCAGAGGAAAACAGGATGGCTACACCTTC. This sequence encodes CATSRGKQDGYTF.

The chain is built from TRBV27 and TRBJ1-1; TRBD1 might be the D (5 bases). Trimming cost V 2 bases and J 8 bases, with 18 bases left between them. Per germline, CDR1 MNHEY and CDR2 SMNVEV (reference sequence). This CDR3 contains 15 residues. The CDR3 here is CASSLGGGIGSEAFF. CDR3 nucleotide sequence: TGTGCCAGCAGTTTAGGGGGGGGAATTGGTTCCGAAGCTTTCTTT.

The V call is TRBV3-1 (or the pseudogene TRBV3-2), the J call TRBJ2-5, with 9 nucleotides matching TRBD2. This CDR3 region has 16 residues. The V gene's germline CDR1 is LGHDT and CDR2 YNNKEL (reference sequence). Trimming removed 4 bases from V and 3 bases from J; junction bases left unmatched: 9. This chain's CDR3 is CASSPPRASGEETQYF. CDR3 nucleotide sequence: TGTGCCAGCAGCCCCCCTAGGGCTAGCGGGGAAGAGACCCAGTACTTC.

This chain uses TRBV19 with TRBJ1-1, with a tentative D call TRBD1 (5 bases). This CDR3 has 14 residues. Germline CDR1 LNHDA, CDR2 SQIVND (reference sequence). Trimming cost V 0 bases and J 1 base, with 6 bases left between them. This CDR3 is CASSIDDRNTEAFF. In DNA, the CDR3 is TGTGCCAGTAGTATAGATGACAGGAACACTGAAGCTTTCTTT.

The chain carries TRBV4-3 and TRBJ1-1, with D unresolved. There are 14 residues in the CDR3. With 2 bases removed from V and 6 bases from J, the gap between germline ends came to 13 bases. Germline V gene sequence: CDR1 LGHNA, CDR2 YSLEER. The CDR3 protein is CASSQPFSRAEAFF. The CDR3 coding sequence is TGCGCCAGCAGCCAACCCTTCTCCAGAGCTGAAGCTTTCTTT.

This chain joins TRBV27 and TRBJ2-7; D is ambiguous. Germline lookup yields CDR1 MNHEY and CDR2 SMNVEV (reference sequence). CDR3 size: 13 residues. V was cut by 8 bases and J by 2 bases, with 13 bases left in between. CDR3 sequence: CASAWGPTYEQYV. CDR3 in DNA: TGTGCCAGCGCATGGGGTCCGACCTACGAGCAGTACGTC.